These 14 T cell receptor beta chains were all obtained from the same sample, sequenced in a study of blood T cell repertoires in COVID-19. Generated by immunoSEQ multiplex PCR, the TCRdb table keeps only in-frame clones and is missing some. The sample carries 110,000 to 150,000 clones, around 89% recorded once. Sequences were obtained from peripheral blood. The receptors derive from a man in his fifties or sixties with active or convalescent COVID-19.

The chain couples TRBV3-1 (or the pseudogene TRBV3-2) to TRBJ2-3; the match to TRBD2 covers 11 bases. The CDR3 has 16 residues. Germline assignment: CDR1 LGHDT and CDR2 YNNKEL (reference sequence). The V gene end was trimmed by 0 bases and the J gene end by 1 base; junction bases not matched to a gene: 0. The CDR3 here is CASSQELAGGTDTQYF. In DNA, the CDR3 is TGTGCCAGCAGCCAAGAACTAGCGGGGGGCACAGATACGCAGTATTTT.

In this sample, this clone turned up once. The CDR3 here is CATRGIQSRDEQYF. CDR3 nucleotides: TGTGCCACCCGGGGGATACAGAGCCGTGACGAGCAGTACTTC. The rearrangement links TRBV10-3 to TRBJ2-7; possibly TRBD2 for D (6 bases). V gave up 10 bases and J gave up 5 bases, with 21 bases separating them. Per germline, CDR1 ENHRY and CDR2 SYGVKD. The CDR3 has 14 amino acids.

The genes are TRBV18 and TRBJ2-2; TRBD2 might be the D (6 bases). CDR3 length: 14 amino acids. In germline, CDR1 is KGHSH, CDR2 LQKENI. The V gene lost 3 bases and the J gene lost 5 bases, with 10 bases spanning the gap. CDR3 nucleotides: TGTGCCAGCTCACCGATTAGCGGAACCGGGGAGCTGTTTTTT. As protein: CASSPISGTGELFF.

The V gene is TRBV4-2, the J gene TRBJ2-6; 7 bases are shared with TRBD1. Trimming removed 4 bases from V and 1 base from J; junction bases left unmatched: 10. Germline CDR1 is LGHNA and CDR2 is YNFKEQ. The CDR3 has 18 residues. CDR3 in DNA: TGTGCCAGCAGCCCCGGCCGGGACAGTTCTTCTGGGGCCAACGTCCTGACTTTC. It is translated as CASSPGRDSSSGANVLTF.

This clone has a single count. The V gene is TRBV19, the J gene TRBJ2-1, with 8 bases fitting TRBD1. J lost 6 bases, V lost 3 bases, and 7 bases had no gene match. Germline V CDR1 and CDR2: LNHDA, SQIVND (reference sequence). The CDR3 consists of 15 residues. The DNA for the CDR3 is TGTGCCAGTAGTATTCAACAGGACAGGGCCAATGAGCAGTTCTTC. Residues: CASSIQQDRANEQFF.

This chain links TRBV28 with TRBJ1-2; perhaps TRBD1 as D (6 bases). Trimming removed 5 bases at V and 9 bases at J, with 16 bases between. In germline, CDR1 is MDHEN, CDR2 SYDVKM. This CDR3 has 13 amino acids. CDR3 nucleotide sequence: TGTGCCAGCAGTGGGGGCGGAAACCCAAGCTACACCTTC. Its protein product is CASSGGGNPSYTF.

The chain employs TRBV5-4 and TRBJ2-7; 10 bases are shared with TRBD2. V gave up 0 bases and J gave up 6 bases; unmatched junction bases: 6. This CDR3 region has 15 residues. Germline V gives CDR1 SGHNT, CDR2 YYREEE (reference sequence). CDR3 residues: CASSLAEAGGREQYF. The CDR3 coding sequence is TGTGCCAGCAGCTTGGCAGAAGCGGGGGGGCGCGAGCAGTACTTC.

V is TRBV19 and J is TRBJ1-4; D remains unclear. Between the trimmed V and J ends, which lost 2 bases and 1 base, there was a span of 5 bases. The V gene's germline CDR1 is LNHDA and CDR2 SQIVND (reference sequence). This CDR3 has 14 amino acids. DNA for the CDR3: TGTGCCAGTAGTATACGGGGAACTAATGAAAAACTGTTTTTT. This gives the protein CASSIRGTNEKLFF.

This clone came up a few times. The chain carries TRBV5-1 and TRBJ2-1; 11 bases are a match to TRBD2. The V gene's germline CDR1 is SGHRS and CDR2 YFSETQ. CDR3 length equals 20 residues. V lost 4 bases, J lost 3 bases, and 18 bases stayed unmatched. CDR3 nucleotides: TGCGCCAGCAGCCTGGGTAAACTAGCGGGAGTTGAGTCTATCTACAATGAGCAGTTCTTC. Its protein product is CASSLGKLAGVESIYNEQFF.

This sequence joins TRBV28 and TRBJ2-2, with 7 bases matching TRBD1. This CDR3 is built from 16 residues. CDR1 and CDR2 from the germline V gene are MDHEN and SYDVKM. J gave up 2 bases and V 5 bases, and 8 bases lay outside the gene matches. This CDR3 reads CASSPPGQLNTGELFF. In DNA, the CDR3 is TGTGCCAGCAGTCCCCCGGGACAGCTAAACACCGGGGAGCTGTTTTTT.

This clone turned up a few times. The V and J genes are TRBV21-1 and TRBJ2-7; the table calls TRBD1, which could not be checked here. TRBV21-1 has pseudogene status. The CDR3 is 20 residues long. The CDR3 coding sequence is TGTGCCAGCAGCAAAAGCAAGGGACAGGCACAACCGTTCCTCTCCTACGAGCAGTACTTC. Its translation: CASSKSKGQAQPFLSYEQYF.

V gene TRBV19 combines with J gene TRBJ2-1; D is ambiguous. The CDR3 extends over 12 amino acids. The V gene's germline CDR1 is LNHDA and CDR2 SQIVND (reference sequence). V lost 3 bases to trimming and J lost 7 bases, with 7 bases between them. CDR3 region: CASSIEVNEQFF. CDR3 coding DNA: TGTGCCAGTAGTATTGAGGTGAATGAGCAGTTCTTC. The entire variable domain, with the rest obtained from reference TRBV19 and TRBJ2-1, is as follows: DGGITQSPKYLFRKEGQNVTLSCEQNLNHDAMYWYRQDPGQGLRLIYYSQIVNDFQKGDIAEGYSVSREKKESFPLTVTSAQKNPTAFYLCASSIEVNEQFFGPGTRLTVL.

The CDR3 sequence is CASRKQDQPQHF. The CDR3 coding sequence is TGTGCCAGCAGAAAACAGGATCAGCCCCAGCATTTT. The chain is built from TRBV28 and TRBJ1-5, with D possibly TRBD1 on 5 matching bases. Per the germline V gene, CDR1 is MDHEN and CDR2 is SYDVKM. The V end was cut by 6 bases, the J end by 5 bases, with 8 bases between. This CDR3 comprises 12 residues.

This clone was recorded once. Written as DNA, the CDR3 is TGTGCCAGCAAACGCAGGGCCTTGAACACTGAAGCTTTCTTT. Translated, it gives CASKRRALNTEAFF. V and J are TRBV2 and TRBJ1-1; tentative D call: TRBD1 (5 bases). The CDR3 has 14 amino acids. Germline V gene lookup returns CDR1 SNHLY and CDR2 FYNNEI. The V and J ends lost 7 bases and 0 bases respectively, with 12 bases between them.